These 30 T cell receptor beta chains were all obtained from the same sample, sequenced in a study of blood T cells in healthy people across ages. Using a J-beta primer mix together with a sample-barcoded 5' primer, a second PCR was run for roughly 6 to 11 cycles. TCRdb analysed the 5' RACE reads with MiXCR anew, one entry per CDR3 protein. The top ten hold 10% to 15% of the sample, which has 800,000 to 950,000 distinct CDR3 sequences, roughly 34% seen once. Sequenced sample: blood. The receptors originated from a man aged 18 to 29 in good health.

There are many counts of this clonotype. V gene TRBV12-3 or TRBV12-4 combines with J gene TRBJ1-2; D gene uncertain. The CDR3 is 12 residues long. Trimming took off 3 bases at V and 7 bases at J, with 9 bases between the two ends. DNA for the CDR3: TGTGCCAGCAGTTTTGAGGGTACTGGCTACACCTTC. This gives the protein CASSFEGTGYTF.

The chain uses TRBV5-1 and TRBJ2-5; D perhaps matches TRBD1 (6 bases). The end of the DNA fits TRBJ2-7 better, so the J call may be wrong. CDR1 and CDR2 (germline): SGHRS, YFSETQ. This CDR3 is 16 amino acids long. CDR3 nucleotides: TGCGCCAGCAGCGAAGGACCAGGGGCCTTGGTTTACGAGCAGTACTTC. Its protein is CASSEGPGALVYEQYF.

The chain employs TRBV27 and TRBJ2-7, with 11 nucleotides matching TRBD2. There are 15 residues in the CDR3. Germline-derived CDR1 and CDR2 are MNHEY and SMNVEV (reference sequence). The ends lost 6 bases at V and 3 bases at J; junction bases unmatched: 7. The CDR3 coding sequence is TGTGCCAGCAGCCCGACTAGCGGGGCGCTCTACGAGCAGTACTTC. It specifies CASSPTSGALYEQYF.

This clonotype was counted many times. The chain carries TRBV7-2 and TRBJ2-5; 7 positions agree with TRBD1. V lost 5 bases and J lost 3; bases outside the gene matches: 9. This CDR3 has 15 residues. CDR1 is SGHTA and CDR2 is FQGNSA in the germline V gene. The CDR3 region is CASSLPQGTKETQYF. The CDR3 bases are TGTGCCAGCAGCCTTCCACAGGGGACCAAAGAGACCCAGTACTTC. The whole variable domain, remainder taken from reference TRBV7-2 and TRBJ2-5, is GAGVSQSPSNKVTEKGKDVELRCDPISGHTALYWYRQSLGQGLEFLIYFQGNSAPDKSGLPSDRFSAERTGGSVSTLTIQRTQQEDSAVYLCASSLPQGTKETQYFGPGTRLLVL.

Notes on this clonotype: Being one base from a much bigger clone, this may be a read error. This chain joins TRBV20-1 and TRBJ2-4; D is perhaps TRBD1 (6 bases). The CDR3 length is 13 residues. Germline loops: CDR1 DFQATT, CDR2 SNEGSKA (reference sequence). DNA of the CDR3: TGCAGTGCTAGGGACAGCGTCAAAAACATTCGGTACTTC. This translates into CSARDSVKNIRYF.

There are a few counts of this clonotype. The chain is built from TRBV12-3 or TRBV12-4 and TRBJ2-1, with 10 bases that match TRBD2. V lost 6 bases to trimming and J lost 8 bases; unmatched junction nucleotides: 10. This CDR3 contains 15 residues. In nucleotides, the CDR3 is TGTGCCAGCAGAACTACTAGCGGGGAGGGTCATGAGCAGTTCTTC. It is translated as CASRTTSGEGHEQFF.

For this clonotype: A read error is possible here, since a much larger clone lies one base away. The chain couples TRBV9 to TRBJ2-7; D might be TRBD2 (6 bases). The CDR3 has 16 amino acids. Trimming took 0 bases from V and 5 from J, leaving 18 bases between them. The germline gives CDR1 SGDLS, CDR2 YYNGEE. The CDR3 spells CASSVGAGKKDDEQYF. The CDR3 DNA sequence: TGTGCCAGCAGCGTAGGAGCGGGTAAGAAAGACGACGAGCAGTACTTC.

As DNA, the CDR3 is TGTGCCAGCAGCTTGGCGGACAGGGGAACATATGGCTACACCTTC. This translates into CASSLADRGTYGYTF. The chain joins TRBV5-5 to TRBJ1-2, with 9 bases matching TRBD1. The germline gives CDR1 SGHKS, CDR2 YYEKEE (reference sequence). The CDR3 totals 15 residues. The V segment lost 0 bases and the J segment 5 bases; nucleotides outside the gene matches: 5. Complete variable domain (other parts from reference TRBV5-5 and TRBJ1-2): DAGVTQSPTHLIKTRGQQVTLRCSPISGHKSVSWYQQVLGQGPQFIFQYYEKEERGRGNFPDRFSARQFPNYSSELNVNALLLGDSALYLCASSLADRGTYGYTFGSGTRLTVV.

V usage is TRBV10-3 and J usage is TRBJ2-7; TRBD2 is a possible D gene (6 bases). Germline V gene data show CDR1 as ENHRY and CDR2 as SYGVKD. Between the trimmed V and J ends, which lost 0 bases and 7 bases, there was a span of 19 bases. This CDR3 region has 16 residues. The CDR3 bases are TGTGCCATCAGTGAGTCGACCTCTACGGGCCGGGGGGAGCAGTACTTC. Amino acid sequence: CAISESTSTGRGEQYF.

This clonotype has only a few counts. This sequence joins TRBV28 and TRBJ1-1; D is undetermined. Germline values: CDR1 MDHEN, CDR2 SYDVKM. The CDR3 is made up of 14 amino acids. V was clipped by 2 bases and J by 6 bases, with 13 bases between them. The CDR3 DNA reads as TGTGCCAGCAGTTTAGAGTATATTGTCGCTGAAGCTTTCTTT. Translating it yields CASSLEYIVAEAFF.

This clonotype was found a few times. The CDR3, as DNA: TGTGCCAGCAGCTTGAGGTTCAGAAACTATGGCTACACCTTC. It encodes CASSLRFRNYGYTF. The rearrangement uses TRBV5-4 and TRBJ1-2; D is unclear. There are 14 residues in the CDR3. Germline V gene data show CDR1 as SGHNT and CDR2 as YYREEE (reference sequence). Trimming took 1 base from V and 2 from J, leaving 9 bases between them.

This clonotype was counted only a few times. The chain joins TRBV7-2 to TRBJ2-2, with TRBD2 as a possible D gene (5 bases). In germline, CDR1 is SGHTA, CDR2 FQGNSA. The length of the CDR3 is 16 residues. The V end lost 1 base, the J end lost 4 bases, and 13 bases lay between the germline ends. Here the CDR3 reads CASSLVLGRGTGELFF. The CDR3, as DNA: TGTGCCAGCAGCTTAGTTCTCGGACGGGGCACCGGGGAGCTGTTTTTT.

This clonotype was seen only a few times. The chain recombines TRBV7-2 with TRBJ2-4; D not certain. The V gene's germline CDR1 is SGHTA and CDR2 FQGNSA. This CDR3 is 15 amino acids long. Trimming stripped 2 bases from V and 0 bases from J, with 8 bases between. CDR3 sequence: CASSLYVLAKNIQYF. The CDR3 nucleotides are TGTGCCAGCAGCTTATACGTTCTAGCCAAAAACATTCAGTACTTC. Using reference TRBV7-2 and TRBJ2-4 for the parts outside the CDR3, the full variable domain is GAGVSQSPSNKVTEKGKDVELRCDPISGHTALYWYRQSLGQGLEFLIYFQGNSAPDKSGLPSDRFSAERTGGSVSTLTIQRTQQEDSAVYLCASSLYVLAKNIQYFGAGTRLSVL.

The table lists this clonotype with a few counts. The chain recombines TRBV3-1 with TRBJ1-2, with a weak D call TRBD1 (5 bases). The length of the CDR3 is 13 residues. Germline CDR1 and CDR2: LGHDT and YNNKEL (reference sequence). V was trimmed by 3 bases and J by 3 bases, leaving 8 bases between them. The CDR3 loop is CASSQTEDYGYTF. CDR3 DNA: TGTGCCAGCAGCCAGACAGAGGACTATGGCTACACCTTC.

The chain is built from TRBV7-2 and TRBJ1-5, with 9 bases that match TRBD1. Germline CDR1 reads SGHTA; CDR2 reads FQGNSA. V lost 3 bases, J lost 2 bases, and 11 bases stayed unmatched. This CDR3 is 18 amino acids long. The CDR3 region is CASSLSGTGNRGNQPQHF. The CDR3 DNA reads TGTGCCAGCAGCTTGTCCGGGACAGGGAATAGGGGCAATCAGCCCCAGCATTTT.

The chain combines TRBV27 with TRBJ1-4; no reliable D call. The germline V gene encodes CDR1 MNHEY and CDR2 SMNVEV (reference sequence). The V end was cut by 3 bases, the J end by 4 bases, with 9 bases between. The CDR3 extends over 14 amino acids. The CDR3 DNA reads as TGTGCCAGCAGTTTGACGGATGGTAATGAAAAACTGTTTTTT. Protein sequence: CASSLTDGNEKLFF.

The V and J genes are TRBV20-1 and TRBJ2-3; 9 positions agree with TRBD2. CDR1 is DFQATT and CDR2 is SNEGSKA in the germline V gene (reference sequence). The junction had 10 bases not matched to a gene; V was cut back by 1 base and J by 2 bases. The CDR3 has 17 residues. The CDR3 DNA sequence: TGCAGTGCTAGAGGTCGCGGTCTAGCGGGACTCACAGATACGCAGTATTTT. This encodes CSARGRGLAGLTDTQYF.

The chain links TRBV7-6 to TRBJ2-5, with D uncertain. TRBJ2-7 explains the end of the DNA better; the J call may be wrong. Germline-derived CDR1 and CDR2 are SGHVS and FNYEAQ. The CDR3 runs 13 residues. CDR3 amino acids: CASSLGAGVEQYF. The CDR3, as DNA: TGTGCCAGCAGCTTAGGGGCAGGAGTCGAGCAGTACTTC.

This clonotype appeared a few times. The chain is built from TRBV20-1 and TRBJ2-5; the match to TRBD2 covers 8 bases. There are 16 residues in the CDR3. With V trimmed by 3 bases and J by 2 bases, 11 bases remained unmatched. Germline assignment: CDR1 DFQATT and CDR2 SNEGSKA (reference sequence). As DNA, the CDR3 is TGCAGTGCTAGCCCACGTAGCGGGGCAAGACAAGAGACCCAGTACTTC. It codes for CSASPRSGARQETQYF.

The chain employs TRBV27 and TRBJ2-7; TRBD2 matches at 8 bases. The DNA matches TRBJ2-5 better at its end, which makes the J call doubtful. CDR1 is MNHEY, CDR2 SMNVEV, per germline (reference sequence). This CDR3 contains 15 residues. The CDR3 DNA reads TGTGCCACCCAAGACCCCGGGGGGGCCGCAGAGACCCAGTACTTC. As protein: CATQDPGGAAETQYF.

The chain couples TRBV20-1 to TRBJ2-3; TRBD2 matches 10 bases. V shed 1 base and J 6 bases; nucleotides not matched to a gene: 10. CDR1 is DFQATT and CDR2 is SNEGSKA in the germline V gene (reference sequence). The CDR3 consists of 16 residues. CDR3 amino acids: CSARGGLAGEVDTQYF. For the CDR3, the DNA is TGCAGTGCTAGAGGGGGGCTAGCGGGGGAGGTGGATACGCAGTATTTT.

This clonotype occurred a few times. The chain combines TRBV7-9 with TRBJ1-1; D gene uncertain. This CDR3 is 17 amino acids long. V gave up 1 base and J gave up 3 bases, with 18 bases separating them. Per germline, CDR1 SEHNR and CDR2 FQNEAQ (reference sequence). CDR3 region: CASSLDTAGELDTEAFF. For the CDR3, the DNA is TGTGCCAGCAGCTTAGACACGGCGGGCGAGCTAGACACTGAAGCTTTCTTT.

This clonotype was observed a few times. The chain employs TRBV6-5 and TRBJ1-2; D perhaps matches TRBD1 (5 bases). The V end was cut by 8 bases, the J end by 4 bases, with 8 bases between. The CDR3 length is 11 residues. Germline values: CDR1 MNHEY, CDR2 SVGAGI. CDR3 nucleotides: TGTGCCAGCGGCGGGGGCTATGGCTACACCTTC. It codes for CASGGGYGYTF.

The chain has TRBV5-1 and TRBJ2-7; D gene unclear. Trimming shortened V by 4 bases and J by 1 base, and 12 bases separated the two germline ends. Germline V CDR1 and CDR2: SGHRS, YFSETQ. The CDR3 spans 14 residues. The CDR3 reads CASSVELDSYEQYF. CDR3 DNA: TGCGCCAGCAGCGTGGAATTAGATTCCTACGAGCAGTACTTC.

The chain joins TRBV9 to TRBJ1-6, with 12 nucleotides matching TRBD1. J gave up 8 bases and V 3 bases, and 12 bases lay outside the gene matches. The length of the CDR3 is 18 residues. CDR1 and CDR2 from the germline V gene are SGDLS and YYNGEE. CDR3 in DNA: TGTGCCAGCAGCGACGCGGGACAGGGGGCAAAAAGGGATTCACCCCTCCACTTT. Translation gives CASSDAGQGAKRDSPLHF.

The CDR3 DNA reads as TGTGCCAGCAGCTTAGCGGGCAGGCTCAATCAGCCCCAGCATTTT. It yields the protein CASSLAGRLNQPQHF. The chain carries TRBV7-2 and TRBJ1-5; no clear D gene. V was cut by 0 bases and J by 3 bases, with 9 bases left in between. Germline V gene lookup returns CDR1 SGHTA and CDR2 FQGNSA. CDR3 length: 15 amino acids.

This clonotype was observed a few times. The chain couples TRBV20-1 to TRBJ2-6; weak D call: TRBD1 (5 bases). The germline V and J ends were trimmed by 6 bases and 2 bases, with 11 bases remaining between them. The CDR3 contains 14 residues. The V gene's germline CDR1 is DFQATT and CDR2 SNEGSKA (reference sequence). The CDR3 sequence: CSANQGAGANVLTF. CDR3 in DNA: TGCAGTGCCAACCAGGGCGCTGGGGCCAACGTCCTGACTTTC.

This clonotype was seen a handful of times. V and J are TRBV7-9 and TRBJ1-6; 8 nucleotides line up with TRBD1. V lost 4 bases and J lost 7; bases outside the gene matches: 9. CDR1 is SEHNR, CDR2 FQNEAQ, per germline (reference sequence). The CDR3 runs to 16 residues. CDR3 in DNA: TGTGCCAGCAGCTCCGAGACAGGGGCCATAAATTCACCCCTCCACTTT. Translated: CASSSETGAINSPLHF. Variable domain in full (rest from reference TRBV7-9 and TRBJ1-6): DTGVSQNPRHKITKRGQNVTFRCDPISEHNRLYWYRQTLGQGPEFLTYFQNEAQLEKSRLLSDRFSAERPKGSFSTLEIQRTEQGDSAMYLCASSSETGAINSPLHFGNGTRLTVT.

This chain uses TRBV6-2 or TRBV6-3 with TRBJ2-7; TRBD1 might be the D (5 bases). Germline lookup yields CDR1 MNHEY and CDR2 SVGEGT. CDR3 size: 14 residues. Trimming took off 2 bases at V and 3 bases at J, with 11 bases between the two ends. The CDR3 sequence: CASSYAGAYYEQYF. The CDR3 DNA sequence: TGTGCCAGCAGTTACGCTGGGGCATACTACGAGCAGTACTTC.

This clonotype has only a few counts. The chain has TRBV15 and TRBJ2-3; 7 bases are a match to TRBD2. The junction had 2 bases not matched to a gene; V was cut back by 5 bases and J by 0 bases. Germline V gene lookup returns CDR1 LNHNV and CDR2 YYDKDF (reference sequence). CDR3 length: 14 residues. CDR3 nucleotides: TGTGCCACCAGCGAGGGACTAAGCACAGATACGCAGTATTTT. Amino acid sequence: CATSEGLSTDTQYF.